The clone carrying this TCR beta chain was observed a handful of times. Its specificity is not known. Via MiXCR, TCRdb re-called the 5' RACE reads, giving one row per CDR3 protein. The data contain roughly 470,000 distinct CDR3 sequences, 25% to 30% of them singletons. Germline V CDR1 and CDR2: SEHNR, FQNEAQ (reference sequence). V lost 7 bases and J lost 8, with 23 bases in between. The CDR3 loop spans 15 amino acids. The data originate from a study of CD8 T cells in ankylosing spondylitis. Notes on the study in general: For ankylosing spondylitis blood, a TCR beta motif of under ten highly homologous variants appeared characteristic.

Sequencing input: blood, either unsorted or a sorted T cell fraction (not recorded which). The chain joins TRBV7-9 to TRBJ1-1; tentative D call: TRBD1 (6 bases). The source is a male donor with ankylosing spondylitis. The DNA of the CDR3 is TGTGCCAGCACCCAGGTGCAGGGGCTCGCCGCGGAAGCTTTCTTT. Translated, it gives CASTQVQGLAAEAFF.